This entry lists 22 T cell receptor beta chains sequenced from one sample in a study of blood T cell repertoires in COVID-19. The table came from immunoSEQ multiplex PCR; TCRdb's copy has only in-frame clones and leaves some out. The table includes 350,000 to 400,000 clones, 90% to 95% detected once. The sequencing sample was made of PBMCs or T cells enriched from blood (not recorded which). The receptors here all came from a woman aged 40-49 years who had been exposed to COVID-19.

This rearrangement joins TRBV2 to TRBJ2-2; weak D call: TRBD1 (5 bases). The CDR3 covers 12 residues. Germline values: CDR1 SNHLY, CDR2 FYNNEI. V lost 7 bases and J 7 bases, leaving 10 bases between the germline ends. CDR3 nucleotides: TGTGCCAGCAATAGGGGCCTCGGGGAGCTGTTTTTT. It translates to CASNRGLGELFF.

The J gene is TRBJ2-2, the V gene TRBV6-2 or TRBV6-3, with D possibly matching TRBD2 (6 bases). Germline V gene lookup returns CDR1 MNHEY and CDR2 SVGEGT. The CDR3 extends over 15 amino acids. V was trimmed by 2 bases and J by 6 bases, leaving 13 bases between them. The CDR3 coding sequence is TGTGCCAGCAGTTACCAGGCGGGATGGGCCGGGGAGCTGTTTTTT. Protein product: CASSYQAGWAGELFF.

The chain recombines TRBV5-8 with TRBJ1-5; D may be TRBD1 (5 bases). The germline V gene encodes CDR1 SGHTS and CDR2 YDEGEE. CDR3 length: 15 amino acids. Trimming left V 0 bases short and J 3 bases short, with 10 bases between. The DNA for the CDR3 is TGTGCCAGCAGCTTGGGACAGAGCGACAATCAGCCCCAGCATTTT. Translated, it gives CASSLGQSDNQPQHF.

This chain links TRBV7-8 with TRBJ1-2; D perhaps matches TRBD1 (5 bases). The CDR3 spans 12 residues. Germline CDR1 SGHVS, CDR2 FQNEAQ. Trimming cost V 4 bases and J 4 bases, with 7 bases left between them. The CDR3 bases are TGTGCCAGCAGCTCCCAGGGCTATGGCTACACCTTC. Protein sequence: CASSSQGYGYTF.

This rearrangement joins TRBV15 to TRBJ1-4; 8 bases are a match to TRBD1. This CDR3 is built from 15 residues. Trimming at V came to 0 bases and at J to 7 bases, leaving 4 bases not matched to a gene. Germline V gene lookup returns CDR1 LNHNV and CDR2 YYDKDF (reference sequence). The CDR3 loop reads CATSREPGQVEKLFF. In DNA, the CDR3 is TGTGCCACCAGCAGAGAACCGGGACAGGTTGAAAAACTGTTTTTT.

The CDR3 bases are TGTGCTAGTGGTTTGACTAGCGGGGGGGCTTACGAGCAGTACTTC. The encoded protein is CASGLTSGGAYEQYF. The genes are TRBV12-5 and TRBJ2-7; 13 bases are shared with TRBD2. V shed 2 bases, J shed 4 bases, and the junction held 2 bases outside the gene matches. The germline gives CDR1 LGHNT, CDR2 FRNRAP. The CDR3 runs to 15 residues.

In this sample, this clone turned up once. The rearrangement links TRBV12-3 or TRBV12-4 to TRBJ2-2; TRBD1 matches 7 bases. The CDR3 consists of 13 residues. Germline trimming cut 5 bases from V and 6 bases from J; bases unmatched to any gene: 3. CDR3 protein: CASSLTGPGELFF. CDR3 coding DNA: TGTGCCAGCAGTCTGACAGGGCCCGGGGAGCTGTTTTTT.

The rearrangement links TRBV9 to TRBJ2-3; no clear D. Germline CDR1 SGDLS, CDR2 YYNGEE. V was clipped by 6 bases and J by 10 bases, with 15 bases between them. The CDR3 has 12 amino acids. The CDR3 DNA follows: TGTGCCAGCACCCCCCCCGGGTCGTCGCAGTATTTT. As protein: CASTPPGSSQYF.

The J gene is TRBJ2-7, the V gene TRBV29-1, with 8 bases identical to TRBD1. The CDR3 extends over 16 amino acids. V was clipped by 3 bases and J by 1 base; unmatched bases: 11. CDR1 and CDR2 (germline): SQVTM, ANQGSEA. CDR3 residues: CSVEVLSDRASYEQYF. The CDR3 DNA is TGCAGCGTTGAGGTTCTTTCGGACAGGGCGTCCTACGAGCAGTACTTC.

CDR3 DNA: TGTGCCACCCGACGTCGGGACAGTGTCAACGAGCAGTACTTC. It specifies CATRRRDSVNEQYF. The rearrangement links TRBV5-5 to TRBJ2-7; 7 nucleotides align to TRBD1. From germline, CDR1 is SGHKS and CDR2 YYEKEE (reference sequence). This CDR3 comprises 14 residues. J gave up 5 bases and V 9 bases, and 14 bases lay outside the gene matches.

The gene calls are TRBV7-8 and TRBJ1-5; tentatively, D is TRBD1 (6 bases). V dropped 5 bases and J dropped 2 bases, with 10 bases sitting between them. The germline CDR1 and CDR2 sequences are SGHVS and FQNEAQ. The CDR3 has 14 amino acids. CDR3 sequence reads: CASSPPGGNQPQHF. In DNA form, the CDR3 reads TGTGCCAGCAGCCCCCCAGGGGGCAATCAGCCCCAGCATTTT.

The rearrangement links TRBV19 to TRBJ2-1, with 8 bases fitting TRBD2. The V and J ends lost 4 bases and 5 bases, in that order; junction bases with no gene match: 4. The CDR3 is 14 residues long. CDR1 and CDR2 from the germline V gene are LNHDA and SQIVND (reference sequence). The CDR3 nucleotides read TGTGCCAGTAGTACAGTAGCGGGACACAATGAGCAGTTCTTC. This gives the protein CASSTVAGHNEQFF.

This clone occurred a few times. The sample contains more than one DNA sequence encoding this CDR3. The rearrangement uses TRBV5-1 and TRBJ2-7; D gene unclear. Germline V gene data show CDR1 as SGHRS and CDR2 as YFSETQ. The CDR3 consists of 12 residues. Deletions cut 0 bases from V and 4 bases from J, with 5 bases between. CDR3 in amino acids: CASSLDGYEQYF. The CDR3, as DNA: TGCGCCAGCAGCTTGGACGGGTACGAGCAGTACTTC.

The CDR3 is CASSLGGRVNTEAFF. The CDR3 DNA is TGTGCCAGCTCATTAGGCGGCAGAGTGAACACTGAAGCTTTCTTT. The genes are TRBV18 and TRBJ1-1; no definite D call. The CDR3 has 15 residues. Germline CDR1 is KGHSH and CDR2 is LQKENI. V shed 5 bases and J shed 0 bases, with 13 bases lying between them.

The chain recombines TRBV24-1 with TRBJ2-1, with a tentative D call TRBD2 (6 bases). V was clipped by 6 bases and J by 3 bases, with 11 bases between them. From germline, CDR1 is KGHDR and CDR2 SFDVKD. This CDR3 has 14 residues. For the CDR3, the DNA is TGTGCCACCAGTCGGGGAGGCCTCTACAATGAGCAGTTCTTC. Translating gives CATSRGGLYNEQFF.

V gene TRBV2 combines with J gene TRBJ1-6; a possible D gene is TRBD1 (5 bases). CDR3 length equals 15 residues. Trimming removed 7 bases from V and 5 bases from J, with 15 bases in between. Germline V gives CDR1 SNHLY, CDR2 FYNNEI. The CDR3 bases are TGTGCCAGCATATCCAGGGTGATAAATAATTCACCCCTCCACTTT. Its translation is CASISRVINNSPLHF.

This clone has just one count. The rearrangement links TRBV9 to TRBJ2-5; a possible D gene is TRBD2 (7 bases). Germline V lookup: CDR1 SGDLS, CDR2 YYNGEE. The ends were cut back, 0 bases at V and 2 bases at J, with 11 bases in the middle. This CDR3 region has 15 residues. The CDR3 bases are TGTGCCAGCAGCGTAGGAGGGGGGGCTCAAGAGACCCAGTACTTC. This encodes CASSVGGGAQETQYF.

Regarding this clone: This specimen includes other DNA sequences encoding the same CDR3. V usage is TRBV5-1 and J usage is TRBJ2-3; unclear D gene. Trimming stripped 0 bases from V and 3 bases from J, with 5 bases between. Germline V lookup: CDR1 SGHRS, CDR2 YFSETQ. CDR3 length: 13 residues. The chain's CDR3 is CASSLGSTDTQYF. Here the CDR3 DNA reads TGCGCCAGCAGCTTGGGCAGTACAGATACGCAGTATTTT.

CDR3 region: CASNPNPPFGEQYF. The CDR3 nucleotides are TGTGCCAGCAACCCGAATCCCCCATTCGGCGAGCAGTACTTC. The V gene is TRBV2, the J gene TRBJ2-7; no definite D call. The CDR3 sequence is 14 residues long. Germline V lookup: CDR1 SNHLY, CDR2 FYNNEI. V dropped 7 bases and J dropped 6 bases, with 19 bases sitting between them.

The rearrangement uses TRBV11-3 and TRBJ1-4; unclear D gene. Trimming pared 5 bases from V and 10 bases from J, leaving 17 bases between. Per the germline V gene, CDR1 is SGHNT and CDR2 is YENEEA. The CDR3 has 14 residues. The CDR3 here is CASSLDDSSGKLFF. CDR3 DNA: TGTGCCAGCAGCCTCGACGACTCATCCGGAAAACTGTTTTTT.

This rearrangement joins TRBV3-1 (or the pseudogene TRBV3-2) to TRBJ1-1, with D possibly matching TRBD1 (6 bases). Between the trimmed V and J ends, which lost 5 bases and 0 bases, there was a span of 19 bases. The germline V gene has CDR1 LGHDT and CDR2 YNNKEL (reference sequence). The CDR3 has 17 amino acids. The CDR3 loop reads CASSYSPRGFMNTEAFF. CDR3 nucleotides: TGTGCCAGCAGCTACTCACCCAGGGGCTTCATGAACACTGAAGCTTTCTTT.

The V call is TRBV2, the J call TRBJ1-3; 7 bases map to TRBD1. The junction had 9 bases not matched to a gene; V was cut back by 0 bases and J by 4 bases. The CDR3 sequence is 17 residues long. Germline V gene lookup returns CDR1 SNHLY and CDR2 FYNNEI. The CDR3 DNA follows: TGTGCCAGCAGTGAAGCGCAAGTTCGACAGGGAGGAAACACCATATATTTT. This codes for CASSEAQVRQGGNTIYF. Full variable domain (outside the CDR3, taken from reference TRBV2 and TRBJ1-3): EPEVTQTPSHQVTQMGQEVILRCVPISNHLYFYWYRQILGQKVEFLVSFYNNEISEKSEIFDDQFSVERPDGSNFTLKIRSTKLEDSAMYFCASSEAQVRQGGNTIYFGEGSWLTVV.